These 21 T cell receptor beta chains were all obtained from the same sample, sequenced in a study of T cells in Graves' hyperthyroidism and ophthalmopathy. From RNA transcripts, TCR beta CDR3 regions were amplified. In the first-round RT-PCR of the TCR CDR3, the HTBI primer set was used. Each CDR3 protein gets one entry after TCRdb re-called the multiplex PCR reads with MiXCR. This repertoire shows 95,000 to 110,000 distinct CDR3 sequences, more than 15% found once; its top ten account for 35% to 45%. The sequenced sample was blood. The receptors were sampled from a woman aged 45-65 years with Graves' hyperthyroidism.

Comment on this clonotype: Sequence at one end of the junction differs from germline and may be a read error. V gene TRBV6-1 combines with J gene TRBJ2-1; a possible D gene is TRBD1 (6 bases). Germline CDR1 is MNHNS and CDR2 is SASEGT. CDR3 length equals 17 residues. The CDR3 region has the DNA TGTACCAGCAGTTCCCGGTTGGGGGCGGACCCAAACAATGAGCAGTTCTTC. Protein: CTSSSRLGADPNNEQFF.

At least ten counts were recorded for this clonotype. The V call is TRBV5-1, the J call TRBJ1-2, with 9 bases aligning to TRBD1. Trimming removed 4 bases from V and 7 bases from J; junction bases left unmatched: 14. CDR1 and CDR2 (germline): SGHRS, YFSETQ. The CDR3 is made up of 16 amino acids. The DNA for the CDR3 is TGCGCCAGCAGCGAAAGACAGGGGGGTGCCTCTGGTGGCTACACCTTC. Protein product: CASSERQGGASGGYTF.

At least ten counts were recorded for this clonotype. The V and J genes are TRBV2 and TRBJ2-5; D may be TRBD1 (5 bases). Trimming removed 6 bases at V and 3 bases at J, with 11 bases between. Germline CDR1 reads SNHLY; CDR2 reads FYNNEI. The CDR3 extends over 13 amino acids. The CDR3 DNA reads as TGTGCCAGCAGCACACCGACAGAAGAGACCCAGTACTTC. It codes for CASSTPTEETQYF.

V usage is TRBV11-2 and J usage is TRBJ2-3; 12 bases are a match to TRBD2. J gave up 5 bases and V 7 bases, and 7 bases lay outside the gene matches. CDR1 and CDR2 (germline): SGHAT, FQNNGV. The CDR3 loop spans 15 amino acids. DNA for the CDR3: TGTGCCAGCAATCTAGCGGGAGGGCCTGGAGATACGCAGTATTTT. Residues: CASNLAGGPGDTQYF.

This chain uses TRBV7-9 with TRBJ2-2; possible D gene TRBD1, 5 bases. This CDR3 has 15 residues. The germline V and J ends were trimmed by 0 bases and 5 bases, with 10 bases remaining between them. The germline V gene has CDR1 SEHNR and CDR2 FQNEAQ (reference sequence). DNA of the CDR3: TGTGCCAGCAGCTTAGCTAGGACATCAACCGGGGAGCTGTTTTTT. Translation gives CASSLARTSTGELFF.

In its sample, this clonotype was seen a few times. This chain joins TRBV20-1 and TRBJ2-1, with 14 bases that match TRBD2. The germline V gene encodes CDR1 DFQATT and CDR2 SNEGSKA (reference sequence). J lost 8 bases, V lost 6 bases, and 24 bases had no gene match. The CDR3 is 20 residues long. The CDR3 region is CSAPGTGTSGSWGLLDEQFF. The CDR3 DNA reads TGCAGTGCCCCCGGGACCGGGACTAGCGGGAGTTGGGGTCTATTGGATGAGCAGTTCTTC.

The J gene is TRBJ2-3, the V gene TRBV11-2; TRBD2 matches at 9 bases. Per the germline V gene, CDR1 is SGHAT and CDR2 is FQNNGV. The CDR3 sequence is 17 residues long. The ends lost 5 bases at V and 1 base at J; junction bases unmatched: 10. Here the CDR3 DNA reads TGTGCCAGCAGCCTCTATAGCGGGAGTTGGGGCACAGATACGCAGTATTTT. Its protein product is CASSLYSGSWGTDTQYF.

This clonotype was counted at least ten times. CDR3 sequence (DNA): TGTGCCAGCAGATTCGGTGAATCCGAGACCCAGTACTTC. Protein: CASRFGESETQYF. The V and J genes are TRBV2 and TRBJ2-5; no reliable D call. The CDR3 loop spans 13 amino acids. From germline, CDR1 is SNHLY and CDR2 FYNNEI. The ends were cut back, 6 bases at V and 5 bases at J, with 13 bases in the middle. Based on the CDR3 plus reference TRBV2 and TRBJ2-5, the full variable domain is EPEVTQTPSHQVTQMGQEVILRCVPISNHLYFYWYRQILGQKVEFLVSFYNNEISEKSEIFDDQFSVERPDGSNFTLKIRSTKLEDSAMYFCASRFGESETQYFGPGTRLLVL.

There are a few counts of this clonotype. This sequence joins TRBV28 and TRBJ2-7, with 10 bases fitting TRBD2. V shed 4 bases, J shed 4 bases, and the junction held 4 bases outside the gene matches. Germline V gene lookup returns CDR1 MDHEN and CDR2 SYDVKM. CDR3 size: 14 residues. CDR3 DNA sequence: TGTGCCAGCAGTTACAATAGCGGGAGGTACGAGCAGTACTTC. This codes for CASSYNSGRYEQYF.

This clonotype was seen many times. This chain's CDR3 is CASSQATQETQYF. The CDR3 DNA reads as TGTGCCAGCAGCCAAGCTACACAAGAGACCCAGTACTTC. The chain uses TRBV3-1 and TRBJ2-5; D unclear. The CDR3 is 13 amino acids. The germline V and J ends were trimmed by 1 base and 2 bases, with 5 bases remaining between them. The germline V gene encodes CDR1 LGHDT and CDR2 YNNKEL (reference sequence).

This clonotype was observed a handful of times. The chain is built from TRBV5-4 and TRBJ1-3, with 7 bases lining up with TRBD1. V dropped 10 bases and J dropped 0; count of bases not matched to a gene: 4. CDR3 length: 13 amino acids. The germline V gene has CDR1 SGHNT and CDR2 YYREEE (reference sequence). DNA of the CDR3: TGTGCCGCCACAGGGGACTCTGGAAACACCATATATTTT. This sequence encodes CAATGDSGNTIYF.

This clonotype has ten or more counts. The chain is built from TRBV12-5 and TRBJ2-3; 9 bases line up with TRBD2. The V gene's germline CDR1 is LGHNT and CDR2 FRNRAP. Unmatched junction bases numbered 2, after V lost 1 base and J lost 0 bases. The length of the CDR3 is 16 residues. The CDR3 sequence is CASGLGLAVSTDTQYF. The CDR3 bases are TGTGCTAGTGGTTTGGGACTAGCGGTTAGCACAGATACGCAGTATTTT.

This clonotype showed up many times. This rearrangement joins TRBV11-2 to TRBJ2-2; tentative D call: TRBD2 (6 bases). Trimming took 5 bases from V and 14 from J, leaving 21 bases between them. CDR3 length: 14 amino acids. Germline lookup yields CDR1 SGHAT and CDR2 FQNNGV. The CDR3: CASSLGAVLGGLFF. CDR3 in DNA: TGTGCCAGCAGCCTCGGGGCCGTTCTCGGGGGTCTGTTTTTT. The variable domain in full, with the rest retrieved from reference TRBV11-2 and TRBJ2-2, is EAGVAQSPRYKIIEKRQSVAFWCNPISGHATLYWYQQILGQGPKLLIQFQNNGVVDDSQLPKDRFSAERLKGVDSTLKIQPAKLEDSAVYLCASSLGAVLGGLFFGEGSRLTVL.

This clonotype appeared many times. The chain carries TRBV29-1 and TRBJ2-5; a possible D gene is TRBD1 (7 bases). Deletions cut 2 bases from V and 6 bases from J, with 16 bases between. The germline gives CDR1 SQVTM, CDR2 ANQGSEA. CDR3 size: 14 residues. The CDR3 sequence is CSVEFDREVKTQYF. The CDR3 nucleotides read TGCAGCGTTGAATTTGACAGGGAGGTGAAGACCCAGTACTTC.

This clonotype was observed at least ten times. The V call is TRBV20-1, the J call TRBJ2-3; 15 bases are shared with TRBD2. J lost 3 bases, V lost 5 bases, and 3 bases had no gene match. The germline gives CDR1 DFQATT, CDR2 SNEGSKA (reference sequence). The CDR3 length is 15 residues. The CDR3 loop is CSASGLAGGTDTQYF. DNA for the CDR3: TGCAGTGCTTCAGGACTAGCGGGAGGGACAGATACGCAGTATTTT.

This clonotype was picked up many times. The J gene is TRBJ2-7, the V gene TRBV2, with 9 bases aligning to TRBD1. The CDR3 has 15 amino acids. Germline assignment: CDR1 SNHLY and CDR2 FYNNEI. The trim removed 7 bases at V and 7 bases at J, leaving 14 bases unmatched. For the CDR3, the DNA is TGTGCCAGCACCCCAACCGGGACAGGGCCTGGGGAGCAGTACTTC. Amino acid sequence: CASTPTGTGPGEQYF.

The V and J genes are TRBV28 and TRBJ2-1, with D perhaps TRBD1 (6 bases). CDR1 MDHEN and CDR2 SYDVKM come from the germline V gene. Trimming left V 5 bases short and J 5 bases short, with 19 bases between. The CDR3 is 16 residues long. For the CDR3, the DNA is TGTGCCAGCAGTGTACCTGAGGGGGTAGCCCACAATGAGCAGTTCTTC. This translates into CASSVPEGVAHNEQFF.

This clonotype has ten or more counts. J is TRBJ2-7 and V is TRBV3-1; 12 positions match TRBD2. This CDR3 has 16 amino acids. Germline V gives CDR1 LGHDT, CDR2 YNNKEL (reference sequence). With V trimmed by 5 bases and J by 3 bases, 8 bases remained unmatched. The CDR3 bases are TGTGCCAGCAGCTCTAGGACTAGCGGGGTGCACTACGAGCAGTACTTC. The encoded protein is CASSSRTSGVHYEQYF.

This clonotype was picked up many times. The chain carries TRBV27 and TRBJ2-1, with TRBD1 matching over 12 bases. The CDR3 has 16 residues. V lost 6 bases and J lost 3; bases outside the gene matches: 6. Germline loops: CDR1 MNHEY, CDR2 SMNVEV (reference sequence). CDR3 sequence: CASSWGQGAGYNEQFF. DNA of the CDR3: TGTGCCAGCAGCTGGGGACAGGGGGCAGGCTACAATGAGCAGTTCTTC.

This clonotype showed up many times. The chain employs TRBV20-1 and TRBJ2-2; D is uncertain. Germline V CDR1 and CDR2: DFQATT, SNEGSKA (reference sequence). V was clipped by 3 bases and J by 3 bases, with 11 bases between them. This CDR3 region has 14 residues. DNA of the CDR3: TGCAGTGCTAGGACATTATTGGACACCGGGGAGCTGTTTTTT. Its translation is CSARTLLDTGELFF.

This clonotype was picked up many times. This chain links TRBV3-1 with TRBJ2-4, with D maybe TRBD2 (6 bases). CDR3 length: 16 amino acids. Trimming shortened V by 6 bases and J by 0 bases, and 15 bases separated the two germline ends. CDR1 and CDR2 (germline): LGHDT, YNNKEL (reference sequence). CDR3 nucleotides: TGTGCCAGCAGTGCTGTAGCGGAAATAGCCAAAAACATTCAGTACTTC. Its translation is CASSAVAEIAKNIQYF.